Sequencing of this TCR beta chain was carried out in a study of T-cell memory formation after mild COVID-19. TCRdb reprocessed the 5' RACE reads via MiXCR and lists one record per CDR3 protein. The data show 170,000 or so distinct CDR3 sequences, with around 30% seen just once and 12% held by the top ten. Material: PBMCs or a T cell subset sorted from them (not recorded which). This TCR came from an adult woman who had mild COVID-19 (a few samples of this study predate the infection). Cell type and time point are not known.

The CDR3 nucleotides are TGTGCCAGCAGTTACGACGGTGCGGGGAGGCGCAGCTCCTACAATGAGCAGTTCTTC. Protein: CASSYDGAGRRSSYNEQFF. This chain connects TRBV6-6 to TRBJ2-1; weak D call: TRBD2 (6 bases). V dropped 2 bases and J dropped 0 bases, with 20 bases sitting between them. This CDR3 spans 19 amino acids. Looked up from germline, CDR1 is MNHNY and CDR2 is SVGAGI (reference sequence).